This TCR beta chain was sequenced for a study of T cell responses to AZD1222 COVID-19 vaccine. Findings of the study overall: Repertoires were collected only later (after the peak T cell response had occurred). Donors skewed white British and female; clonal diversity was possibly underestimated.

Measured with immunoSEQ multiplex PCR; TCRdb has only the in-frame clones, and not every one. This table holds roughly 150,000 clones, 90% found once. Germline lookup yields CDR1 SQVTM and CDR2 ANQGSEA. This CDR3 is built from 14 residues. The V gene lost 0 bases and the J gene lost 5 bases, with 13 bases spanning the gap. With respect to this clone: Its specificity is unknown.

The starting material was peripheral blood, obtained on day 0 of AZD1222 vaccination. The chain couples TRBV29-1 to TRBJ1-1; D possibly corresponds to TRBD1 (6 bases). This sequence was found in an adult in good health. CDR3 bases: TGCAGCGTTGAAGATCTACAGGGAAGGACTGAAGCTTTCTTT. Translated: CSVEDLQGRTEAFF.